The 29 T cell receptor beta chains given below trace back to one sample, sequenced in a study of tumor and adjacent non-tumor tissue in lung cancer. RNA was extracted from bulk tissue without any cell sorting. A modified ARM-PCR protocol with three rounds of nested PCR amplified TCRbeta. TCRdb used MiXCR to reprocess the multiplex PCR reads, holding one entry per CDR3 protein. The data hold 220,000 or so distinct CDR3 sequences, with less than 80% observed a single time. The sequenced sample consisted of lung tumor tissue. The receptors were sampled from a man in his fifties or sixties with non-small cell lung cancer.

This clonotype was found once. The chain employs TRBV30 and TRBJ2-1; D remains unclear. V was clipped by 0 bases and J by 9 bases, with 6 bases between them. CDR1 GTSNPN and CDR2 SVGIG come from the germline V gene (reference sequence). The CDR3 length is 11 residues. This CDR3 reads CAWSVFLEQFF. CDR3 sequence (DNA): TGTGCCTGGAGTGTGTTTCTTGAGCAGTTCTTC.

As concerns this clonotype: One end of the junction fails to match germline, which may point to a read error. The chain has TRBV20-1 and TRBJ1-6, with D maybe TRBD1 (5 bases). CDR1 is DFQATT and CDR2 is SNEGSKA in the germline V gene (reference sequence). The CDR3 has 14 amino acids. As DNA, the CDR3 is TGCAGTACTAGACCCCAGGGAGGTAATTCACCCCTCCACTTT. Protein product: CSTRPQGGNSPLHF.

Concerning this clonotype itself: Mismatch with germline at one junction end may stem from a read error. This rearrangement joins TRBV6-4 to TRBJ2-7; 9 bases agree with TRBD2. Germline CDR1 is MRHNA and CDR2 is SNTAGT. The CDR3 totals 14 residues. The CDR3 spells CASSEAAGGYEQYF. Here the CDR3 DNA reads TGTGCTAGCAGTGAGGCAGCGGGAGGCTACGAGCAGTACTTC.

CDR3 amino acids: CASDRGAGQPQHF. The CDR3 coding sequence is TGTGCCAGTGATAGGGGAGCGGGCCAGCCCCAGCATTTT. The rearrangement uses TRBV6-1 and TRBJ1-5; TRBD1 is a possible D gene (5 bases). The CDR3 contains 13 residues. CDR1 is MNHNS and CDR2 is SASEGT in the germline V gene. V lost 9 bases and J lost 7, with 16 bases in between.

Regarding this clonotype: A read error may be the cause here, since a much bigger clone is one base away. The chain couples TRBV4-2 to TRBJ2-7, with a possible D match to TRBD1 (6 bases). Germline values: CDR1 LGHNA, CDR2 YNFKEQ. The CDR3 contains 14 residues. The CDR3 DNA sequence: TGTGCCAGCAACCAAGATAGGGGGACCTACGAGCAGTACTTC. It specifies CASNQDRGTYEQYF.

Comments on this clonotype: The junction does not match germline at one end; this may be a read error. The chain has TRBV20-1 and TRBJ2-5, with a weak D call TRBD2 (7 bases). CDR1 DFQATT and CDR2 SNEGSKA come from the germline V gene (reference sequence). The CDR3 consists of 16 residues. This chain's CDR3 is CSSIQSGGLSQETQYF. The DNA for the CDR3 is TGTAGTTCTATCCAGTCGGGGGGCCTTTCCCAAGAGACCCAGTACTTC.

Only one count was recorded for this clonotype. This chain links TRBV20-1 with TRBJ2-3; D is uncertain. Germline V lookup: CDR1 DFQATT, CDR2 SNEGSKA (reference sequence). The CDR3 loop spans 17 amino acids. V was pared by 1 base and J by 0 bases, with 17 bases between. CDR3 sequence reads: CSARALGRVVSTDTQYF. The CDR3 coding sequence is TGCAGTGCTAGAGCCCTAGGAAGGGTTGTTAGCACAGATACGCAGTATTTT.

V usage is TRBV5-4 and J usage is TRBJ2-3; TRBD2 might be the D (6 bases). Germline CDR1 and CDR2: SGHNT and YYREEE (reference sequence). The CDR3 is made up of 17 amino acids. V lost 4 bases and J 4 bases, leaving 22 bases between the germline ends. CDR3 protein: CASSLEIRTKGADTQYF. CDR3 nucleotide sequence: TGTGCCAGCAGCCTAGAGATCCGGACTAAGGGCGCAGATACGCAGTATTTT.

To note about this clonotype: A much larger clone lies a single base off, so this may be a read error. The chain has TRBV5-4 and TRBJ2-1; a weak D match, TRBD2 (7 bases). Germline CDR1 reads SGHNT; CDR2 reads YYREEE (reference sequence). There are 12 residues in the CDR3. DNA of the CDR3: TGTGCCACCGGGGGGCCGCGGGATGATCAGTTCTTC. As protein: CATGGPRDDQFF.

This clonotype was found once. Germline is not matched at one junction end, which may reflect a read error. The chain combines TRBV5-4 with TRBJ2-7; the D is unclear. Germline-derived CDR1 and CDR2 are SGHNT and YYREEE (reference sequence). The CDR3 is 15 residues long. CDR3 region: CARSLAGTVSYEQYF. DNA for the CDR3: TGTGCCAGGAGCTTGGCCGGTACAGTCTCCTACGAGCAGTACTTC.

In the case of this clonotype: One end of the junction is discordant with germline, which a read error may explain. The chain joins TRBV20-1 to TRBJ1-4; the D gene is possibly TRBD1 (5 bases). The CDR3 covers 14 residues. The germline gives CDR1 DFQATT, CDR2 SNEGSKA (reference sequence). The CDR3 spells CIAREGRAREKLFF. The CDR3 DNA reads as TGCATTGCTAGAGAGGGCAGGGCGCGGGAAAAACTGTTTTTT.

About this clonotype itself: One end of the junction fails to match germline, which may point to a read error. The V and J genes are TRBV10-2 and TRBJ2-3, with 14 bases aligning to TRBD2. Germline-derived CDR1 and CDR2 are WSHSY and SAAADI. The CDR3 totals 17 residues. For the CDR3, the DNA is TGCACCAGCAAGGGACTAGCGGGGGTGTCTGGCACAGATGCGCAGTATTTT. Its translation is CTSKGLAGVSGTDAQYF.

This sequence joins TRBV11-2 and TRBJ1-5, with 7 bases that match TRBD1. Germline CDR1 reads SGHAT; CDR2 reads FQNNGV. The V gene end was trimmed by 8 bases and the J gene end by 8 bases; junction bases not matched to a gene: 15. CDR3 length: 15 residues. CDR3 sequence (DNA): TGTGCCAGCTGTCCAGGGGCAGGGGGACTAGAGCCCCAGCATTTT. Translated: CASCPGAGGLEPQHF.

This sequence joins TRBV10-1 and TRBJ2-7; 11 bases map to TRBD2. The CDR3 is made up of 16 amino acids. Germline V gene data show CDR1 as WNHNN and CDR2 as SYGVQD (reference sequence). Trimming at V came to 5 bases and at J to 2 bases, leaving 8 bases not matched to a gene. The CDR3 region has the DNA TGCGCCAGCAGTAACAGACTAGCGGGGACACCCTACGAGCAGTACTTC. Translating gives CASSNRLAGTPYEQYF.

This clonotype appeared a few times. The rearrangement links TRBV30 to TRBJ1-4, with D unclear. Germline lookup yields CDR1 GTSNPN and CDR2 SVGIG (reference sequence). CDR3 size: 12 residues. Trimming removed 6 bases at V and 4 bases at J, with 9 bases between. This CDR3 reads CACSYNNEKLFF. The CDR3 bases are TGTGCCTGCAGCTATAATAATGAAAAACTGTTTTTT.

As regards this clonotype: The junction shows a germline mismatch at one end, possibly a read error. The V and J genes are TRBV6-1 and TRBJ2-4, with D perhaps TRBD2 (7 bases). This CDR3 region has 18 residues. Germline loops: CDR1 MNHNS, CDR2 SASEGT. The CDR3 DNA follows: TGTGCCAGCAGTGAACGTGGGGGGGCGAGTCTAGCCAATAACATTCAGTACTTC. Translated: CASSERGGASLANNIQYF.

In its sample, this clonotype was seen many times. The rearrangement joins TRBV11-2 to TRBJ2-1; no definite D call. The germline gives CDR1 SGHAT, CDR2 FQNNGV. The CDR3 is 13 amino acids. V was shortened by 0 bases and J by 7 bases, with 7 bases between the two germline ends. The DNA of the CDR3 is TGTGCCAGCAGCTTAGAATCGTTTAATGAGCAGTTCTTC. It codes for CASSLESFNEQFF.

The V and J genes are TRBV20-1 and TRBJ2-7, with D perhaps being TRBD1 or TRBD2 (5 bases each). The CDR3 runs to 16 residues. Trimming took off 0 bases at V and 3 bases at J, with 18 bases between the two ends. Germline CDR1 DFQATT, CDR2 SNEGSKA (reference sequence). The CDR3 loop reads CSARDLGTGKYYEQYF. The CDR3 DNA is TGCAGTGCTAGAGATCTCGGGACGGGGAAATACTACGAGCAGTACTTC.

With respect to this clonotype: A much larger clone differs by one base, so this may be a read error. This rearrangement joins TRBV6-1 to TRBJ1-1; D is unclear. Germline CDR1 reads MNHNS; CDR2 reads SASEGT. V lost 4 bases and J lost 1, with 7 bases in between. CDR3 size: 13 residues. CDR3: CASSAFENTEAFF. CDR3 nucleotides: TGTGCCAGCAGTGCATTCGAGAACACTGAAGCTTTCTTT.

Note on this clonotype: At one end, the junction sequence differs from germline, possibly due to a read error. This chain uses TRBV20-1 with TRBJ1-6; TRBD1 might be the D (5 bases). This CDR3 is 13 amino acids long. Per germline, CDR1 DFQATT and CDR2 SNEGSKA (reference sequence). The CDR3 DNA follows: TGCATTGCCACGTTGACTGGGGCTTCACTCCTCCACTTT. Its protein product is CIATLTGASLLHF.

About this clonotype: No conserved phenylalanine or tryptophan is present at the end of the CDR3, so a read error is the likely explanation. The DNA is omitted, as the CDR3 cannot be located on it reliably, and the CDR3 follows TCRdb's listing. The chain uses TRBV11-2 and TRBJ1-5; the table's D call, TRBD1, was not checked against the DNA. CDR1 and CDR2 (germline): SGHAT, FQNNGV. Termini included, the CDR3 measures 13 amino acids. The CDR3 spells CASSRALGQPRHY.

As for this clonotype: At one end the junction does not follow the germline gene, possibly because of a read error. The chain uses TRBV4-3 and TRBJ2-3, with 8 bases lining up with TRBD2. The germline gives CDR1 LGHNA, CDR2 YSLEER. This CDR3 has 15 residues. CDR3 region: CASSRLAGNGDAQYF. CDR3 sequence (DNA): TGCGCCAGCAGCAGGCTAGCGGGTAACGGAGATGCGCAGTATTTT.

This clonotype was recorded a few times. The CDR3 DNA is TGCAGTGCCGCTTCTAGCGGAAAAGAGACCCAGTACTTC. Protein product: CSAASSGKETQYF. The chain combines TRBV20-1 with TRBJ2-5; TRBD2 aligns across 7 bases. Germline CDR1 and CDR2: DFQATT and SNEGSKA (reference sequence). The junction had 7 bases not matched to a gene; V was cut back by 6 bases and J by 3 bases. CDR3 length equals 13 residues.

The gene calls are TRBV10-3 and TRBJ2-1, with TRBD2 identical over 12 bases. This CDR3 spans 15 amino acids. Germline-derived CDR1 and CDR2 are ENHRY and SYGVKD. The CDR3 DNA reads as TGTACCGCCAGGAGGACTAGCGGGGCCTACAATGAGCAGTTCTTC. It encodes CTARRTSGAYNEQFF.

The chain couples TRBV20-1 to TRBJ1-1; 7 nucleotides line up with TRBD1. Per the germline V gene, CDR1 is DFQATT and CDR2 is SNEGSKA (reference sequence). CDR3 length equals 12 residues. Here the CDR3 DNA reads TGCATTGCCTTAGACAGGGAGAGTGAAGCTTTCTTT. Encoded protein: CIALDRESEAFF.

This clonotype has a count of ten or more. The rearrangement uses TRBV4-1 and TRBJ1-1; tentatively, D is TRBD1 (6 bases). The germline CDR1 and CDR2 sequences are MGHRA and YSYEKL. V was trimmed by 6 bases and J by 3 bases, leaving 11 bases between them. CDR3 length: 13 amino acids. This CDR3 reads CASRREGDTEAFF. The CDR3 DNA reads as TGCGCCAGCAGGCGAGAGGGGGACACTGAAGCTTTCTTT.

This clonotype was detected only once. A read error is possible here, since a much larger clone lies one base away. V usage is TRBV12-3 or TRBV12-4 and J usage is TRBJ1-5, with D uncertain. V shed 5 bases and J shed 5 bases, with 16 bases lying between them. The CDR3 has 15 amino acids. CDR3 coding DNA: TGTGCCAGCAGTCCCGGGTCCGCTGGTCATCAGCCCCAGCATTTT. It encodes CASSPGSAGHQPQHF.

This clonotype was seen only a few times. The chain combines TRBV5-6 with TRBJ2-7; 10 nucleotides agree with TRBD1. This CDR3 comprises 17 residues. V was pared by 4 bases and J by 4 bases, with 14 bases of the junction left unmatched. Looked up from germline, CDR1 is SGHDT and CDR2 is YYEEEE. The CDR3 spells CASSPGTGAQAGYEQYF. As DNA, the CDR3 is TGTGCCAGCAGCCCCGGGACAGGGGCACAAGCGGGGTACGAGCAGTACTTC. Supplemented by reference TRBV5-6 and TRBJ2-7, the full variable domain reads DAGVTQSPTHLIKTRGQQVTLRCSPKSGHDTVSWYQQALGQGPQFIFQYYEEEERQRGNFPDRFSGHQFPNYSSELNVNALLLGDSALYLCASSPGTGAQAGYEQYFGPGTRLTVT.

This clonotype was picked up a small number of times. The rearrangement links TRBV6-1 to TRBJ1-2; D is uncertain. CDR1 and CDR2 (germline): MNHNS, SASEGT. The CDR3 extends over 14 amino acids. V was trimmed by 4 bases and J by 7 bases, leaving 16 bases between them. CDR3 protein: CASSGREGFIGYTF. Written as DNA, the CDR3 is TGTGCCAGCAGTGGCCGGGAGGGTTTTATTGGCTACACCTTC.